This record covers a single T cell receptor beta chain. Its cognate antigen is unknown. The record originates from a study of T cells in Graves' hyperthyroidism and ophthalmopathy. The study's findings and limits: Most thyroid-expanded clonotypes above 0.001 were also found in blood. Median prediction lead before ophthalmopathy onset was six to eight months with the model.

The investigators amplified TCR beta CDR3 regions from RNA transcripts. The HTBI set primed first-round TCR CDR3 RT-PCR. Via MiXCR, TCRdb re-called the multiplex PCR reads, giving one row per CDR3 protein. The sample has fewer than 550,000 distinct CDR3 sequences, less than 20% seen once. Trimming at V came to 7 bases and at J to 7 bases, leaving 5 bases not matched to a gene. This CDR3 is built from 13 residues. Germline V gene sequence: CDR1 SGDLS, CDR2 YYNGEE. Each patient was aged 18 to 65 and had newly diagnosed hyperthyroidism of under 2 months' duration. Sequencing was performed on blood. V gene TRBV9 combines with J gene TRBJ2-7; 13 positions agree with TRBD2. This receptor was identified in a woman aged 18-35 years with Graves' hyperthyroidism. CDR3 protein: CASGRLAGGEQYF. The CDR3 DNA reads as TGTGCCAGCGGTAGACTAGCGGGAGGAGAGCAGTACTTC. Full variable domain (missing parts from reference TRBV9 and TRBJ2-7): DSGVTQTPKHLITATGQRVTLRCSPRSGDLSVYWYQQSLDQGLQFLIQYYNGEERAKGNILERFSAQQFPDLHSELNLSSLELGDSALYFCASGRLAGGEQYFGPGTRLTVT.